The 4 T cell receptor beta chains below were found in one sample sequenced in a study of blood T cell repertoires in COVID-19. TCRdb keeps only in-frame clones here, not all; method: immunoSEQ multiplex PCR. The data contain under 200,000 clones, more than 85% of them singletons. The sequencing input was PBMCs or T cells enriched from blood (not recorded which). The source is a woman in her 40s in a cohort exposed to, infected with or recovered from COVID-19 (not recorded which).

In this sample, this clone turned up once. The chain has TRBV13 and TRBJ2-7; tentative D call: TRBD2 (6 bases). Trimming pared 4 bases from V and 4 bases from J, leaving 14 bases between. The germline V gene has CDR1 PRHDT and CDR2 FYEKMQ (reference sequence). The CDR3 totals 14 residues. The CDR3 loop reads CASSSRDFSYEQYF. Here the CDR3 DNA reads TGTGCCAGCAGCTCCAGGGACTTCTCATACGAGCAGTACTTC.

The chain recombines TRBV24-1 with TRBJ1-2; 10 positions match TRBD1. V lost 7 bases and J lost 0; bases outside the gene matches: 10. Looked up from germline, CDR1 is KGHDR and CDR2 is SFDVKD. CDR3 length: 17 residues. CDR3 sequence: CATSGDRDRGANYGYTF. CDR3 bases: TGTGCCACCAGCGGGGACCGGGACAGGGGTGCTAACTATGGCTACACCTTC.

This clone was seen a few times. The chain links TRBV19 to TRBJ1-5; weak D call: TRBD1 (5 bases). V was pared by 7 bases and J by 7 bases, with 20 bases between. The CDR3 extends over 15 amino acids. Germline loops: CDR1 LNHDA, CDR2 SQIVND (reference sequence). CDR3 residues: CASTPVSGGGQPQHF. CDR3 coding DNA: TGTGCCAGTACCCCAGTGTCGGGGGGTGGGCAGCCCCAGCATTTT.

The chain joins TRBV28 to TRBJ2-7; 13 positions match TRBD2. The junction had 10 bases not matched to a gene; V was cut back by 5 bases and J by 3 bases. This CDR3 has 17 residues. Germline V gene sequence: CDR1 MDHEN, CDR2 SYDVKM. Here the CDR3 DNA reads TGTGCCAGCAGTCGACTGACTAGCGGGGGGCTCTTCTACGAGCAGTACTTC. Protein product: CASSRLTSGGLFYEQYF.